This TCR beta chain was captured in a study of blood T cells in healthy people across ages. The second PCR ran about 6 to 12 cycles with a sample-barcoded 5' primer and J-beta primers. Each TCR beta cDNA got a 12-nucleotide random molecular identifier. TCRdb re-called the 5' RACE reads with MiXCR, one entry per CDR3 protein. This sample yields over 1,500,000 distinct CDR3 sequences, of which roughly two fifths are seen a single time; about 23% belongs to the top ten. A note on this clonotype: Its antigen is unknown.

Points from the study as a whole: Versus aged donors, long-lived donors had higher diversity and more naive CD4+ cells. Nothing was known about donor CMV status, and this possibly confounded expanded clonotype changes. Estimates of total diversity, which came from one million sequenced T cells, were considered to be underestimates.

The germline V gene has CDR1 MNHEY and CDR2 SMNVEV (reference sequence). Trimming removed 1 base from V and 2 bases from J, with 11 bases in between. This CDR3 comprises 15 residues. The chain joins TRBV27 to TRBJ1-2, with D possibly TRBD1 on 6 matching bases. The origin of this receptor is a human donor in good health. The specimen was blood. This chain's CDR3 is CASSLYPGVNYGYTF. The CDR3 DNA reads as TGTGCCAGCAGTTTATACCCAGGGGTGAACTATGGCTACACCTTC.